Each of the 26 T cell receptor beta chains below was sequenced from the same sample in a study of blood T cell repertoires in COVID-19. The protocol was immunoSEQ multiplex PCR, while the TCRdb copy is restricted to in-frame clones and leaves out a portion. This table has tens of thousands of clones, around four fifths appearing once. The specimen was peripheral blood. The receptors were sampled from a human donor in a cohort sampled during active COVID-19.

V gene TRBV6-5 combines with J gene TRBJ1-1, with D possibly matching TRBD1 (6 bases). Trimming took 2 bases from V and 5 from J, leaving 15 bases between them. Looked up from germline, CDR1 is MNHEY and CDR2 is SVGAGI. This CDR3 comprises 15 residues. CDR3 nucleotide sequence: TGTGCCAGCAGTTACCGACAGGTTTTGGGAACTGAAGCTTTCTTT. It encodes CASSYRQVLGTEAFF.

This clone was seen a handful of times. This chain uses TRBV5-6 with TRBJ2-7; 10 positions agree with TRBD2. There are 14 residues in the CDR3. Germline V gene sequence: CDR1 SGHDT, CDR2 YYEEEE. After removal of 4 bases from V and 1 base from J, the junction contained 2 bases not matched to a gene. CDR3 sequence (DNA): TGTGCCAGCAGCCGTAGCGGGGGGTCCTACGAGCAGTACTTC. The encoded protein is CASSRSGGSYEQYF.

The V call is TRBV15, the J call TRBJ2-3, with 8 positions matching TRBD2. V was pared by 5 bases and J by 2 bases, with 12 bases of the junction left unmatched. This CDR3 spans 17 amino acids. Germline CDR1 is LNHNV and CDR2 is YYDKDF (reference sequence). As DNA, the CDR3 is TGTGCCACCAGCTCCCGGGGCGGTAGCGGGGACACAGATACGCAGTATTTT. It is translated as CATSSRGGSGDTDTQYF.

This rearrangement joins TRBV10-1 to TRBJ1-1, with 7 bases identical to TRBD1. The length of the CDR3 is 13 residues. Unmatched junction bases numbered 2, after V lost 1 base and J lost 6 bases. The germline V gene encodes CDR1 WNHNN and CDR2 SYGVQD (reference sequence). DNA for the CDR3: TGCGCCAGCAGTGAGTACAGGGGCGCTGAAGCTTTCTTT. Translated: CASSEYRGAEAFF.

The gene calls are TRBV20-1 and TRBJ1-1, with D unresolved. The CDR3 extends over 14 amino acids. The V gene lost 3 bases and the J gene lost 1 base, with 12 bases spanning the gap. Germline V lookup: CDR1 DFQATT, CDR2 SNEGSKA (reference sequence). The CDR3 reads CSASPRAKNTEAFF. The CDR3 bases are TGCAGTGCTAGTCCCCGCGCCAAGAACACTGAAGCTTTCTTT.

This clone was found a few times. This chain joins TRBV7-2 and TRBJ2-7, with D tentatively TRBD2 (7 bases). Trimming removed 6 bases from V and 7 bases from J, with 19 bases in between. From germline, CDR1 is SGHTA and CDR2 FQGNSA. This CDR3 is built from 14 residues. The CDR3 nucleotides are TGTGCCAGCAGAGATTACGGGGGGCTAGGGGAGCAGTACTTC. It translates to CASRDYGGLGEQYF.

Ten or more counts support this clone. The rearrangement links TRBV30 to TRBJ2-1; D is unresolved. CDR1 and CDR2 (germline): GTSNPN, SVGIG (reference sequence). V gave up 0 bases and J gave up 7 bases, with 13 bases separating them. This CDR3 comprises 14 residues. CDR3 nucleotides: TGTGCCTGGAGTGTCGGTGGTGTTACGAATGAGCAGTTCTTC. Protein product: CAWSVGGVTNEQFF.

This sequence joins TRBV2 and TRBJ2-1; 7 positions match TRBD2. Germline trimming cut 7 bases from V and 8 bases from J; bases unmatched to any gene: 8. There are 13 residues in the CDR3. CDR1 and CDR2 from the germline V gene are SNHLY and FYNNEI. The CDR3 here is CASTPSTSDEQFF. The DNA of the CDR3 is TGTGCCAGCACCCCCTCAACTAGCGATGAGCAGTTCTTC.

In its sample, this clone was seen a few times. This rearrangement joins TRBV24-1 to TRBJ1-2; D is undetermined. The ends were cut back, 3 bases at V and 1 base at J, with 8 bases in the middle. This CDR3 comprises 14 residues. The V gene's germline CDR1 is KGHDR and CDR2 SFDVKD. In DNA form, the CDR3 reads TGTGCCACCAGTGATACGACATATAACTATGGCTACACCTTC. Amino acid sequence: CATSDTTYNYGYTF.

The rearrangement links TRBV6-5 to TRBJ1-4, with a possible D match to TRBD1 (5 bases). CDR3 size: 16 residues. V was trimmed by 4 bases and J by 5 bases, leaving 17 bases between them. Germline V gene lookup returns CDR1 MNHEY and CDR2 SVGAGI. Here the CDR3 DNA reads TGTGCCAGCAGTTCCTCCAGGTGGGAGGGGAATGAAAAACTGTTTTTT. Its translation is CASSSSRWEGNEKLFF.

The chain joins TRBV5-1 to TRBJ2-3; 7 bases align to TRBD2. Trimming at V came to 4 bases and at J to 5 bases, leaving 10 bases not matched to a gene. This CDR3 region has 15 residues. Germline-derived CDR1 and CDR2 are SGHRS and YFSETQ. CDR3 loop: CASSSFPGLRDTQYF. As DNA, the CDR3 is TGCGCCAGCAGCAGCTTTCCGGGACTACGAGATACGCAGTATTTT. The complete variable domain, with remaining parts taken from reference TRBV5-1 and TRBJ2-3, reads KAGVTQTPRYLIKTRGQQVTLSCSPISGHRSVSWYQQTPGQGLQFLFEYFSETQRNKGNFPGRFSGRQFSNSRSEMNVSTLELGDSALYLCASSSFPGLRDTQYFGPGTRLTVL.

The V and J genes are TRBV27 and TRBJ2-7; unclear D gene. This CDR3 contains 13 residues. V gave up 7 bases and J gave up 3 bases, with 13 bases separating them. Germline V lookup: CDR1 MNHEY, CDR2 SMNVEV (reference sequence). In DNA form, the CDR3 reads TGTGCCAGCATGGAGAACACTCACTACGAGCAGTACGTC. This translates into CASMENTHYEQYV.

The gene calls are TRBV7-8 and TRBJ2-3, with D uncertain. V was trimmed by 4 bases and J by 2 bases, leaving 10 bases between them. The CDR3 is made up of 14 amino acids. CDR1 SGHVS and CDR2 FQNEAQ come from the germline V gene. Here the CDR3 DNA reads TGTGCCAGCAGCTCTCAGCGACTCACAGATACGCAGTATTTT. Translation: CASSSQRLTDTQYF.

The chain is built from TRBV5-6 and TRBJ2-2, with a tentative D call TRBD1 (6 bases). This CDR3 has 14 residues. CDR1 and CDR2 from the germline V gene are SGHDT and YYEEEE. Here the CDR3 reads CAHFLQGKGGELFF. The CDR3, as DNA: TGTGCTCACTTCCTACAGGGAAAGGGCGGGGAGCTGTTTTTT.

The chain has TRBV19 and TRBJ1-4, with 8 bases matching TRBD1. This CDR3 is built from 13 residues. CDR1 is LNHDA, CDR2 SQIVND, per germline (reference sequence). The V and J ends lost 7 bases and 6 bases, in that order; junction bases with no gene match: 4. CDR3 DNA sequence: TGTGCCAGTATCAGACAGGGGTATGAAAAACTGTTTTTT. It yields the protein CASIRQGYEKLFF.

V and J are TRBV5-1 and TRBJ2-3; 8 bases line up with TRBD2. Germline V gene sequence: CDR1 SGHRS, CDR2 YFSETQ. The CDR3 covers 14 residues. V lost 5 bases and J lost 2; bases outside the gene matches: 4. This CDR3 is CASRRGADTDTQYF. CDR3 in DNA: TGCGCCAGCAGGCGGGGGGCCGACACAGATACGCAGTATTTT. The full variable domain, completed using reference TRBV5-1 and TRBJ2-3, is KAGVTQTPRYLIKTRGQQVTLSCSPISGHRSVSWYQQTPGQGLQFLFEYFSETQRNKGNFPGRFSGRQFSNSRSEMNVSTLELGDSALYLCASRRGADTDTQYFGPGTRLTVL.

This sequence joins TRBV6-5 and TRBJ2-1, with D possibly being TRBD2 (7 bases). Looked up from germline, CDR1 is MNHEY and CDR2 is SVGAGI. CDR3 size: 15 residues. V was shortened by 11 bases and J by 0 bases, with 17 bases between the two germline ends. The CDR3 DNA follows: TGTGCCTCGTCTGGGGGGGCTTCCTCCTACAATGAGCAGTTCTTC. Translating gives CASSGGASSYNEQFF.

This chain connects TRBV7-8 to TRBJ1-1, with D possibly TRBD1 on 6 matching bases. Between the trimmed V and J ends, which lost 5 bases and 7 bases, there was a span of 20 bases. Germline V gene data show CDR1 as SGHVS and CDR2 as FQNEAQ. CDR3 length: 15 amino acids. This CDR3 reads CASSGTWGEGDEAFF. The CDR3 DNA reads as TGTGCCAGCAGCGGAACTTGGGGGGAGGGGGATGAAGCTTTCTTT.

V is TRBV20-1 and J is TRBJ2-3, with D possibly being TRBD1 (5 bases). CDR1 is DFQATT and CDR2 is SNEGSKA in the germline V gene (reference sequence). The CDR3 covers 14 residues. Deletions cut 3 bases from V and 7 bases from J, with 17 bases between. CDR3 residues: CSASGSRVVNTQYF. CDR3 bases: TGCAGTGCTAGTGGTAGCAGGGTGGTGAATACGCAGTATTTT.

This clone was found a few times. V and J are TRBV30 and TRBJ2-7, with TRBD2 matching over 7 bases. The ends lost 0 bases at V and 4 bases at J; junction bases unmatched: 6. The CDR3 consists of 14 residues. Per the germline V gene, CDR1 is GTSNPN and CDR2 is SVGIG (reference sequence). CDR3 nucleotide sequence: TGTGCCTGGAGTGTGGGAGGGATTCGGTACGAGCAGTACTTC. Amino acid sequence: CAWSVGGIRYEQYF.

The V call is TRBV11-2, the J call TRBJ1-6; D is perhaps TRBD1 (5 bases). CDR3 length: 15 residues. Between the trimmed V and J ends, which lost 3 bases and 4 bases, there was a span of 10 bases. Germline assignment: CDR1 SGHAT and CDR2 FQNNGV. CDR3 amino acids: CASSFSGTYNSPLHF. CDR3 nucleotides: TGTGCCAGCAGCTTCTCAGGGACTTATAATTCACCCCTCCACTTT.

This clone was seen once. This rearrangement joins TRBV5-6 to TRBJ1-2; 8 nucleotides match TRBD1. The V segment lost 4 bases and the J segment 1 base; nucleotides outside the gene matches: 9. This CDR3 comprises 16 residues. Germline V gene data show CDR1 as SGHDT and CDR2 as YYEEEE. The CDR3 here is CASSPDMGQVNYGYTF. The CDR3 coding sequence is TGTGCCAGCAGCCCGGACATGGGACAGGTTAACTATGGCTACACCTTC.

The chain has TRBV4-1 and TRBJ2-5, with TRBD1 matching 9 bases. Trimming at V came to 3 bases and at J to 4 bases, leaving 3 bases not matched to a gene. The CDR3 extends over 14 amino acids. Germline lookup yields CDR1 MGHRA and CDR2 YSYEKL. CDR3 residues: CASSHGQGRETQYF. The CDR3 coding sequence is TGCGCCAGCAGCCACGGACAGGGGCGAGAGACCCAGTACTTC.

The V call is TRBV10-2, the J call TRBJ1-4; TRBD1 matches at 9 bases. The CDR3 totals 14 residues. With V trimmed by 2 bases and J by 8 bases, 3 bases remained unmatched. CDR1 is WSHSY and CDR2 is SAAADI in the germline V gene. The CDR3 reads CASSEGTGYEKLFF. CDR3 bases: TGCGCCAGCAGTGAGGGGACAGGGTACGAAAAACTGTTTTTT.

The gene calls are TRBV19 and TRBJ2-5, with D perhaps TRBD1 (5 bases). The CDR3 extends over 15 amino acids. Trimming cost V 3 bases and J 4 bases, with 15 bases left between them. Germline CDR1 is LNHDA and CDR2 is SQIVND (reference sequence). The DNA for the CDR3 is TGTGCCAGTAGTATTGCGCAGGGTGGGCGAGAGACCCAGTACTTC. This gives the protein CASSIAQGGRETQYF.

This sequence joins TRBV5-4 and TRBJ1-4, with D possibly being TRBD1 (6 bases). The CDR3 length is 14 residues. Germline V gene data show CDR1 as SGHNT and CDR2 as YYREEE (reference sequence). The ends were cut back, 5 bases at V and 7 bases at J, with 15 bases in the middle. The CDR3 bases are TGTGCCAGCAGACGGGGGGCAGGGAGTGAAAAACTGTTTTTT. Its protein is CASRRGAGSEKLFF.